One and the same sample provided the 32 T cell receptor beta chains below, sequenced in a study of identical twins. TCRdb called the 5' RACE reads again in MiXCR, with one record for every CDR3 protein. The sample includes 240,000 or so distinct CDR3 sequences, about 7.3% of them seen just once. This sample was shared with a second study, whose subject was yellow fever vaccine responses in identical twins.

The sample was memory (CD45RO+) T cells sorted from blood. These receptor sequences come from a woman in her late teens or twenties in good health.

This chain's CDR3 is CASRGAGGLYEQYV. Written as DNA, the CDR3 is TGTGCCAGCAGGGGTGCGGGGGGCCTCTACGAGCAGTACGTC. This rearrangement joins TRBV6-1 to TRBJ2-7; 8 bases are a match to TRBD2. V shed 6 bases, J shed 3 bases, and the junction held 7 bases outside the gene matches. Germline assignment: CDR1 MNHNS and CDR2 SASEGT. The CDR3 sequence is 14 residues long.

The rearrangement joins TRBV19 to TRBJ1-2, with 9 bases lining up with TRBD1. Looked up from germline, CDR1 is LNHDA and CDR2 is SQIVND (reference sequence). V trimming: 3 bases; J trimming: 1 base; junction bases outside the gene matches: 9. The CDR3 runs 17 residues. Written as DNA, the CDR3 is TGTGCCAGTAGTATTGAAGCAGGGACAGGGATTAACTATGGCTACACCTTC. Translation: CASSIEAGTGINYGYTF.

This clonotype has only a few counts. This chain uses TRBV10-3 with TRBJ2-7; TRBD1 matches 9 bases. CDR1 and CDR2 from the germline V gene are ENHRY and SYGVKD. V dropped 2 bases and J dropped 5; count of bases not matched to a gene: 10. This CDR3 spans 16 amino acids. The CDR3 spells CAISEGPGQGRNEQYV. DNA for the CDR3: TGTGCCATCAGTGAGGGACCGGGACAGGGCCGGAACGAGCAGTACGTC.

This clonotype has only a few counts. The CDR3 DNA is TGTGCCAGCTCCCCTGGGACAGGGGGATCAGGTTACGAGCAGTACTTC. Encoded protein: CASSPGTGGSGYEQYF. The chain uses TRBV18 and TRBJ2-7; 11 positions agree with TRBD1. Per germline, CDR1 KGHSH and CDR2 LQKENI. V was pared by 6 bases and J by 4 bases, with 11 bases of the junction left unmatched. This CDR3 is built from 16 residues.

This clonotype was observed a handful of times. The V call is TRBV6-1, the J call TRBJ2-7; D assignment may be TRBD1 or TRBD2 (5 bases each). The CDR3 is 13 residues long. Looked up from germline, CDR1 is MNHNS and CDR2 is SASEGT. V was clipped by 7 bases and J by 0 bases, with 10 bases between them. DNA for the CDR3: TGTGCCAGCAAGGGACCCGTCTCCTACGAGCAGTACTTC. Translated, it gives CASKGPVSYEQYF.

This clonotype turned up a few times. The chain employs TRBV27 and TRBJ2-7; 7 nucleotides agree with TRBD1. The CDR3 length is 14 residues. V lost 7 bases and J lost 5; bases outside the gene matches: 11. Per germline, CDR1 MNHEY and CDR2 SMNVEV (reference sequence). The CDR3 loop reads CASTTLDRPHEQYF. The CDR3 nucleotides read TGTGCCAGCACCACCCTGGACAGGCCCCACGAGCAGTACTTC.

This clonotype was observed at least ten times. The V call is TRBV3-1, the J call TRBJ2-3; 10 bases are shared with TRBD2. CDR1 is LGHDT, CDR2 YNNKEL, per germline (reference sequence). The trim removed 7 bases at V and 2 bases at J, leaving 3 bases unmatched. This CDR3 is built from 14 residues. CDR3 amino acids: CASKTSGATDTQYF. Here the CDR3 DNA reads TGTGCCAGCAAAACTAGCGGGGCCACAGATACGCAGTATTTT.

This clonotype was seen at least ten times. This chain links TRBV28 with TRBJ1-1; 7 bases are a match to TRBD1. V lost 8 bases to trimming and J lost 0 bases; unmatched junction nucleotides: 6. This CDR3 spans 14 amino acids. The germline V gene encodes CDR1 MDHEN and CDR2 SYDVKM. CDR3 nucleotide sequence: TGTGCCAGCTCAGGGGGAGGAATGAACACTGAAGCTTTCTTT. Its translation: CASSGGGMNTEAFF.

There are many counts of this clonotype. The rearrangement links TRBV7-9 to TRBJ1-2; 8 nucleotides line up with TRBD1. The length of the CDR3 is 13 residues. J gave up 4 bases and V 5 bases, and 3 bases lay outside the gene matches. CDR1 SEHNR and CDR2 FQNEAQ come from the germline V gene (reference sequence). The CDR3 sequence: CASSPGTGYGYTF. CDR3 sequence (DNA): TGTGCCAGCAGCCCTGGGACAGGCTATGGCTACACCTTC.

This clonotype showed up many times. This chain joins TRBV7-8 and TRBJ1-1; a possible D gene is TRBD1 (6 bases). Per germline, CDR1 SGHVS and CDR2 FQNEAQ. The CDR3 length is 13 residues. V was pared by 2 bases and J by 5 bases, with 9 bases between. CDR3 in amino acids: CASSLTGLTEAFF. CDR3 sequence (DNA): TGTGCCAGCAGCTTAACAGGGTTGACTGAAGCTTTCTTT.

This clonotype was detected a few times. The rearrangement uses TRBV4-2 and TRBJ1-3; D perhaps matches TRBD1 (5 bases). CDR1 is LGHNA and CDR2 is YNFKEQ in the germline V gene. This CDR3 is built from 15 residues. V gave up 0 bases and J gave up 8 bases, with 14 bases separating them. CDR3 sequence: CASSQDAGHIDTIYF. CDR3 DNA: TGTGCCAGCAGCCAAGACGCAGGGCACATCGACACCATATATTTT.

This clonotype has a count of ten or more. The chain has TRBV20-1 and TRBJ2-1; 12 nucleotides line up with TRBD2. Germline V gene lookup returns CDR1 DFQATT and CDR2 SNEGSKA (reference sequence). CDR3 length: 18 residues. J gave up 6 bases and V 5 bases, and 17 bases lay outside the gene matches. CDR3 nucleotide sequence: TGCAGTGCTCCACCCCTATCCGGGACTAGCGGGTTCGGCAATGAGCAGTTCTTC. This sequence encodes CSAPPLSGTSGFGNEQFF.

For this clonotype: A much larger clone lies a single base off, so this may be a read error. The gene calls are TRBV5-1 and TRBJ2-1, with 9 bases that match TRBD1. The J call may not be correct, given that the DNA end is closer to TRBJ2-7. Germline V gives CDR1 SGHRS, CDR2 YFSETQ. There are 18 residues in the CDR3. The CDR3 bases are TGCGCCAGCAGCTTGGCCCCACAGGGGGCGCGTACCTACAATGAGCAGTACTTC. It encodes CASSLAPQGARTYNEQYF.

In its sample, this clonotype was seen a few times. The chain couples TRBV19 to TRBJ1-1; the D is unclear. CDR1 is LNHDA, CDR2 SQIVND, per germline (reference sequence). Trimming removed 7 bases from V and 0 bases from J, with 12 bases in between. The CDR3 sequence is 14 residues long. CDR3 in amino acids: CASKLGFVNTEAFF. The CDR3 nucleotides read TGTGCCAGTAAATTAGGATTTGTGAACACTGAAGCTTTCTTT.

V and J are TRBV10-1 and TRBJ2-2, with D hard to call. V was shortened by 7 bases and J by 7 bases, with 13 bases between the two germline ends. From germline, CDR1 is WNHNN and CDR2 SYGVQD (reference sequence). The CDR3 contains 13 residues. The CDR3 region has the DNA TGCGCCAGCAATGTGATAGCTGGCGGGGAGCTGTTTTTT. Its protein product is CASNVIAGGELFF.

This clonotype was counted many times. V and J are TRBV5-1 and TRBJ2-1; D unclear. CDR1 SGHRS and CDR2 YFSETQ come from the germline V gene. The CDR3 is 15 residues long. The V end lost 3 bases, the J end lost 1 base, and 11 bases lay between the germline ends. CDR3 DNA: TGCGCCAGCAGCTCCAACTTGGGGTCCTACAATGAGCAGTTCTTC. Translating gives CASSSNLGSYNEQFF.

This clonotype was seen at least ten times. This chain's CDR3 is CASSTGTGGPQAYNEQFF. DNA for the CDR3: TGTGCCAGCAGCACCGGGACAGGGGGTCCACAAGCCTACAATGAGCAGTTCTTC. The V call is TRBV11-1, the J call TRBJ2-1, with 11 bases that match TRBD1. Germline CDR1 SGHAT, CDR2 FQDESV (reference sequence). Trimming at V came to 5 bases and at J to 2 bases, leaving 11 bases not matched to a gene. This CDR3 comprises 18 residues.

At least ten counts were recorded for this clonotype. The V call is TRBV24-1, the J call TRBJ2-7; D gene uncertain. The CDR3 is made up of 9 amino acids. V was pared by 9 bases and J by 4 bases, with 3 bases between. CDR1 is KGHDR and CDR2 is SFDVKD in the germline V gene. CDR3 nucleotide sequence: TGTGCCACCCTTTACGAGCAGTACGTC. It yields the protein CATLYEQYV.

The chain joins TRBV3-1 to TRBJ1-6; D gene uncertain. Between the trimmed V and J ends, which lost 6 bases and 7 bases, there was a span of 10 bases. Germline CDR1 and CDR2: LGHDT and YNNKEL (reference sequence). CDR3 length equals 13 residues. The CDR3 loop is CASRAVGNSPLHF. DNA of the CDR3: TGTGCCAGCAGGGCCGTCGGGAATTCACCCCTCCACTTT.

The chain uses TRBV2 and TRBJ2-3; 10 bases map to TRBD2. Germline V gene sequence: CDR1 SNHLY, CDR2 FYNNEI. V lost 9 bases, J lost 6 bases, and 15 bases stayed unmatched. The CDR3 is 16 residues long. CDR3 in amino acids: CASEGLAGANRDTQYF. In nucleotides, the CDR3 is TGTGCCAGTGAGGGGCTAGCGGGAGCCAACAGGGATACGCAGTATTTT.

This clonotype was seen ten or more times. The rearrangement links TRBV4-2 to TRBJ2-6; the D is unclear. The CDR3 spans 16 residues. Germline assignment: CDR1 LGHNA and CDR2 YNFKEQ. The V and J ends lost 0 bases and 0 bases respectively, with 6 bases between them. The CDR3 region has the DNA TGTGCCAGCAGCCAAGATCTGAACTCTGGGGCCAACGTCCTGACTTTC. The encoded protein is CASSQDLNSGANVLTF.

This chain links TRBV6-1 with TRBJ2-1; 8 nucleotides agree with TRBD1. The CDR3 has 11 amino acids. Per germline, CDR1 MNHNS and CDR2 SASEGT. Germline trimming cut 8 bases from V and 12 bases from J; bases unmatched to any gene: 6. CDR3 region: CASSDRAWQFF. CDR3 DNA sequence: TGTGCCAGCTCGGACAGGGCCTGGCAGTTCTTC.

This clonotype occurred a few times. DNA of the CDR3: TGTGCCATCAGTGCTTCCAGCGGGAGGGCCTACAATGAGCAGTTCTTC. The encoded protein is CAISASSGRAYNEQFF. V is TRBV10-3 and J is TRBJ2-1; TRBD2 matches 10 bases. CDR1 is ENHRY, CDR2 SYGVKD, per germline. CDR3 size: 16 residues. V trimming: 4 bases; J trimming: 2 bases; junction bases outside the gene matches: 5.

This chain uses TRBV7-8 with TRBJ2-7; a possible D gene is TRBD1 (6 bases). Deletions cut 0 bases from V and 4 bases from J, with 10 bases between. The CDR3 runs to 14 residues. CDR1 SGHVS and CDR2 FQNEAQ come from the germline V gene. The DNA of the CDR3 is TGTGCCAGCAGCTTAGCGGACAGAACTTACGAGCAGTACTTC. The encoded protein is CASSLADRTYEQYF.

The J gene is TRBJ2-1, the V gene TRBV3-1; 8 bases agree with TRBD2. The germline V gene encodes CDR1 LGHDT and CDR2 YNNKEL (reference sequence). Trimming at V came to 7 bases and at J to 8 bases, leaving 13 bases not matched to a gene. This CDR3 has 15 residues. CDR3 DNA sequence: TGTGCCAGCACCAAGCAGGGACTAGGTCTCGATGAGCAGTTCTTC. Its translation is CASTKQGLGLDEQFF.

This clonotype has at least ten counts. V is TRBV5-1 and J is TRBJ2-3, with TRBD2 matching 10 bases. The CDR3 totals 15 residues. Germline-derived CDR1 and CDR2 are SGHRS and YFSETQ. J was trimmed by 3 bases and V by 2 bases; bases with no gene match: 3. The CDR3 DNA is TGCGCCAGCAGCTTCTCAGCGGGAGGGACAGATACGCAGTATTTT. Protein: CASSFSAGGTDTQYF.

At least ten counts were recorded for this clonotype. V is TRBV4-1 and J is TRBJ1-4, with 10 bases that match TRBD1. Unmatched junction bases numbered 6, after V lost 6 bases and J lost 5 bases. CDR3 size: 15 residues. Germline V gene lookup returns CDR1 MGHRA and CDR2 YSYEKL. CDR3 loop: CASSRQTGGNEKLFF. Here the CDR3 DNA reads TGCGCCAGCAGTCGTCAGACAGGGGGCAATGAAAAACTGTTTTTT.

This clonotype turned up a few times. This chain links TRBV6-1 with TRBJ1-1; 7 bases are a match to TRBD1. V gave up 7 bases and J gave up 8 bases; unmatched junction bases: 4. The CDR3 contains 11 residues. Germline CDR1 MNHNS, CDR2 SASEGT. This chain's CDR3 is CASIRTGEAFF. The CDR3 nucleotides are TGTGCCAGCATCCGGACAGGAGAAGCTTTCTTT.

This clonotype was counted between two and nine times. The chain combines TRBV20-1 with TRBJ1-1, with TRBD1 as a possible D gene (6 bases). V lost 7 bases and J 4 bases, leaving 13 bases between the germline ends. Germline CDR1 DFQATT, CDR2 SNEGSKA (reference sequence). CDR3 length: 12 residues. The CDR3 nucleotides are TGCAGTGTAAGAGGGGGGGGCACTGAAGCTTTCTTT. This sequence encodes CSVRGGGTEAFF.

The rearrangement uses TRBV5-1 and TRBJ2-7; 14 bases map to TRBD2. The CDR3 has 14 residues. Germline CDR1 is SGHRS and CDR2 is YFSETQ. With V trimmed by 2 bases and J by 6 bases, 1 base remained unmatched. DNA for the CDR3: TGCGCCAGCAGCTTAGGGACTAGCGGGGGCGAGCAGTACTTC. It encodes CASSLGTSGGEQYF.

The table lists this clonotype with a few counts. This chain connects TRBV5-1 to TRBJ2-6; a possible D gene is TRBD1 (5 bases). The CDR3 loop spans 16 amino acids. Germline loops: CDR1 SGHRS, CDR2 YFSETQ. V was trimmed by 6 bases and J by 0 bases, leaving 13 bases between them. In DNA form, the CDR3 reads TGCGCCAGCAACCCAGGGTCGAGCTCTGGGGCCAACGTCCTGACTTTC. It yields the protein CASNPGSSSGANVLTF.

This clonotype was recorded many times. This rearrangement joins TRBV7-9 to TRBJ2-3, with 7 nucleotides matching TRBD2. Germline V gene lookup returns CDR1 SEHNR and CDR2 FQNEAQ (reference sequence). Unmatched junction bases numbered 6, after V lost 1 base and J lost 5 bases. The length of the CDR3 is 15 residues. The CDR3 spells CASSLGSGSGDTQYF. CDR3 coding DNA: TGTGCCAGCAGCTTAGGTAGCGGGTCCGGAGATACGCAGTATTTT.